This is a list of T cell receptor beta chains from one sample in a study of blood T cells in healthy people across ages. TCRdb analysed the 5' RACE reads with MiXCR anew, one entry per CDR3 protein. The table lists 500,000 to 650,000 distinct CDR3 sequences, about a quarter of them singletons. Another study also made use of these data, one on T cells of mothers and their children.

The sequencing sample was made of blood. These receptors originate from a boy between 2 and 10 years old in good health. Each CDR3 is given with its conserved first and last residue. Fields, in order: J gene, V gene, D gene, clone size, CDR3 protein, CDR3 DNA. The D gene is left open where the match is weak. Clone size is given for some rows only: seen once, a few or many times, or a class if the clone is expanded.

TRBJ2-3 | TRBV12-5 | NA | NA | CASGLATIGTDTQYF | TGTGCTAGTGGTTTGGCTACCATAGGCACAGATACGCAGTATTTT
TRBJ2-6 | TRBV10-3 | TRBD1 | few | CAIRGTGGAGANVLTF | TGTGCCATCAGGGGGACAGGGGGCGCTGGGGCCAACGTCCTGACTTTC
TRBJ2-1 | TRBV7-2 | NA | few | CASSVLALDEQFF | TGTGCCAGCAGCGTATTGGCCCTCGATGAGCAGTTCTTC
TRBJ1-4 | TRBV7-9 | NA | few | CASSSEGGRVEKLFF | TGTGCCAGCAGCTCGGAAGGAGGCAGAGTCGAAAAACTGTTTTTT
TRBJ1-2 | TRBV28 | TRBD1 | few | CASSLVGRGLVDYGYTF | TGTGCCAGCAGTTTAGTGGGCAGGGGGCTGGTTGACTATGGCTACACCTTC
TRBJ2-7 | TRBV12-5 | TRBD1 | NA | CASAFMTRDSSYEQYF | TGTGCTAGTGCCTTCATGACACGGGACAGCTCCTACGAGCAGTACTTC
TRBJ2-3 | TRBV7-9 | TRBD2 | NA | CASSLGLAGEGDTQYF | TGTGCCAGCAGCTTAGGACTAGCGGGAGAGGGAGATACGCAGTATTTT
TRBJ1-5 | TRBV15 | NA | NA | CATSRVTGHQPQHF | TGTGCCACCAGCAGAGTCACAGGCCATCAGCCCCAGCATTTT
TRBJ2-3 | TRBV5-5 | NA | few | CASSQLRGTDTQYF | TGTGCCAGCAGCCAGTTACGCGGTACAGATACGCAGTATTTT
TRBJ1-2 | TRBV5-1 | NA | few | CASNPGERNYGYTF | TGCGCCAGCAACCCGGGGGAGAGGAACTATGGCTACACCTTC
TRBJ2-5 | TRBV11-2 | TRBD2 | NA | CASSSGGFQETQYF | TGTGCCAGCAGCTCCGGGGGGTTCCAAGAGACCCAGTACTTC
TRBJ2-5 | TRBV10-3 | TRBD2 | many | CAISESGSGGMKTQYF | TGTGCCATCAGTGAGTCGGGAAGCGGGGGGATGAAGACCCAGTACTTC
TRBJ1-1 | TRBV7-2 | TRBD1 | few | CASSKTGGRGAFF | TGTGCCAGCAGCAAAACAGGGGGCCGTGGAGCTTTCTTT
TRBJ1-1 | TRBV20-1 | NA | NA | CSARDPGETYTEAFF | TGCAGTGCTAGAGATCCCGGCGAGACCTACACTGAAGCTTTCTTT
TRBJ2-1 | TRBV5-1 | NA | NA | CASSLGGTTYNEQFF | TGCGCCAGCAGCTTGGGGGGGACAACCTACAATGAGCAGTTCTTC
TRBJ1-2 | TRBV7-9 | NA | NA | CASSFGSDYGYTF | TGTGCCAGCAGCTTCGGCAGCGACTATGGCTACACCTTC
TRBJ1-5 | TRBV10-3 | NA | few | CAISESLGGPQHF | TGTGCCATCAGTGAGTCGCTGGGTGGTCCCCAGCATTTT
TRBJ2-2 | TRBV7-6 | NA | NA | CASSKETEGELFF | TGTGCCAGCAGTAAAGAGACGGAGGGGGAGCTGTTTTTT
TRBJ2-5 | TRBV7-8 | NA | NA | CASSLAGAIQETQYF | TGTGCCAGCAGCTTAGCAGGGGCTATTCAAGAGACCCAGTACTTC
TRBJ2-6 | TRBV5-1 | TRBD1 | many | CASSLDRAGANVLTF | TGCGCCAGCAGCTTAGACAGGGCCGGGGCCAACGTCCTGACTTTC
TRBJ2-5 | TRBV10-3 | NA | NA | CAISESSPQEGFF | TGTGCCATCAGTGAGTCTTCCCCCCAAGAGGGGTTCTTC
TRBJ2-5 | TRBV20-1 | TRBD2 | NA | CSASSAGEGGETQYF | TGCAGTGCTAGTTCTGCGGGGGAAGGCGGGGAGACCCAGTACTTC
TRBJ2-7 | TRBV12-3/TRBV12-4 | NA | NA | CASKGSRGSLGEQYF | TGTGCCAGCAAGGGGAGCCGCGGTTCTTTGGGAGAGCAGTACTTC
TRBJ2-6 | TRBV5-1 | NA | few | CASSLIHPDSGANVLTF | TGCGCCAGCAGCCTTATCCACCCGGACTCTGGGGCCAACGTCCTGACTTTC
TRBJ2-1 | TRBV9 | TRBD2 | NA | CASSTSLAGEQFF | TGTGCCAGCAGCACAAGCCTAGCGGGAGAGCAGTTCTTC
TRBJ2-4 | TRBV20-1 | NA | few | CSAEGLAKNIQYF | TGCAGTGCAGAGGGTCTGGCCAAAAACATTCAGTACTTC
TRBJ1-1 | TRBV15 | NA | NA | CATSRDRGLANTEAFF | TGTGCCACCAGCAGAGACAGGGGCCTCGCGAACACTGAAGCTTTCTTT
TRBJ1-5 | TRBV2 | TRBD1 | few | CASSEGTGGWSNQPQHF | TGTGCCAGCAGTGAAGGGACAGGGGGTTGGAGCAATCAGCCCCAGCATTTT
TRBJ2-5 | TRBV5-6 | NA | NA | CASSLGLGLETQYF | TGTGCCAGCAGCCTTGGTCTGGGACTAGAGACCCAGTACTTC